These T cell receptor beta chains were read from a single sample in a study of blood T cell repertoires in COVID-19. Sequencing used immunoSEQ multiplex PCR; TCRdb keeps in-frame clones, though not all of them. The sample lists some 250,000 clones, about 86% occurring once. The sequenced sample was peripheral blood. Source of these receptors: a woman aged 30 to 39 with COVID-19, enrolled during active disease. CDR3s include the opening cysteine and the closing phenylalanine or tryptophan. Each record gives: J gene, D gene, V gene, clone size, CDR3 protein, CDR3 DNA. A D gene is named only where the DNA matches it firmly. Expanded clones get a size class; other rows say once, few or many, or leave the size out.

TRBJ1-1,TRBD1,TRBV6-5,-,CASSFYRGRNTEAFF,TGTGCCAGCAGTTTTTACAGGGGGAGGAACACTGAAGCTTTCTTT
TRBJ1-6,-,TRBV6-5,-,CASSYSGGRSSPLHF,TGTGCCAGCAGTTACTCCGGGGGGCGTAGTTCACCCCTCCACTTT
TRBJ1-4,-,TRBV4-2,-,CASSQPGHTLEKLFF,TGTGCCAGCAGCCAACCGGGACACACTCTTGAAAAACTGTTTTTT
TRBJ2-6,TRBD1,TRBV15,-,CATSRVRWTGRFSGANVLTF,TGTGCCACCAGCAGAGTCCGTTGGACAGGCCGTTTCTCTGGGGCCAACGTCCTGACTTTC
TRBJ2-7,TRBD1,TRBV5-1,-,CASSSPDRGTYEQYF,TGCGCCAGCAGCTCCCCGGACAGGGGAACCTACGAGCAGTACTTC
TRBJ2-7,TRBD1,TRBV5-1,once,CASSPGQGDEQYF,TGCGCCAGCAGCCCGGGACAGGGGGACGAGCAGTACTTC
TRBJ1-2,-,TRBV5-6,-,CASSPGPYGYTF,TGTGCCAGCAGCCCTGGGCCCTATGGCTACACCTTC
TRBJ2-2,-,TRBV18,-,CASSPPDRANTGELFF,TGTGCCAGCTCACCCCCCGACAGAGCGAACACCGGGGAGCTGTTTTTT
TRBJ1-2,-,TRBV30,-,CAWSVKGSYGYTF,TGTGCCTGGAGTGTAAAGGGGTCCTATGGCTACACCTTC
TRBJ2-1,TRBD2,TRBV3-1/TRBV3-2,-,CASSDVKRGGLYNEQFF,TGTGCCAGCAGCGACGTGAAGCGGGGGGGCCTCTACAATGAGCAGTTCTTC
TRBJ1-4,-,TRBV5-1,-,CASGPGANEKLFF,TGCGCCAGCGGGCCGGGAGCGAATGAAAAACTGTTTTTT
TRBJ2-7,TRBD2,TRBV27,-,CASSWGGGAYEQYF,TGTGCCAGCAGTTGGGGCGGGGGGGCCTACGAGCAGTACTTC
TRBJ1-1,-,TRBV19,-,CASSIGRLRAEAFF,TGTGCCAGTAGTATAGGCCGATTGAGAGCTGAAGCTTTCTTT
TRBJ1-6,-,TRBV30,-,CAWNHGPGGGRNSPLHF,TGTGCCTGGAACCACGGTCCGGGGGGCGGGAGAAATTCACCCCTCCACTTT
TRBJ1-2,-,TRBV9,-,CASSTQATYGYTF,TGTGCCAGCAGCACGCAGGCTACCTATGGCTACACCTTC
TRBJ2-2,TRBD2,TRBV7-9,-,CASSTPTGGGLSNTGELFF,TGTGCCAGCAGCACCCCCACCGGGGGGGGGCTTTCGAACACCGGGGAGCTGTTTTTT
TRBJ2-7,TRBD1,TRBV13,-,CASSSGQGNSYEQYF,TGTGCCAGCAGTTCCGGACAGGGCAACTCCTACGAGCAGTACTTC
TRBJ1-2,TRBD1,TRBV2,-,CASRPGGRGYGYTF,TGTGCCAGCAGGCCAGGGGGCAGGGGCTATGGCTACACCTTC
TRBJ2-1,-,TRBV5-1,-,CASSPPSLATGYNEQFF,TGCGCCAGCAGCCCACCCAGCCTGGCGACGGGCTACAATGAGCAGTTCTTC
TRBJ1-2,-,TRBV28,-,CASTGWEEVYGYTF,TGTGCCAGCACCGGATGGGAGGAGGTCTATGGCTACACCTTC
TRBJ2-2,-,TRBV5-1,-,CASSLATGLGELFF,TGCGCCAGCAGCTTGGCGACAGGTCTCGGGGAGCTGTTTTTT
TRBJ1-2,-,TRBV9,-,CASSVVGQSYGYTF,TGTGCCAGCAGCGTAGTTGGACAGTCCTATGGCTACACCTTC
TRBJ2-1,TRBD2,TRBV28,-,CASSFSGGPNNEQFF,TGTGCCAGCAGTTTTTCGGGGGGTCCTAACAATGAGCAGTTCTTC
TRBJ2-7,-,TRBV3-1/TRBV3-2,once,CASSREGAGISYEQYF,TGTGCCAGCAGCCGAGAAGGGGCGGGAATCTCCTACGAGCAGTACTTC
TRBJ2-7,-,TRBV7-9,few,CASSLRGLAYEQYF,TGTGCCAGCAGCTTGCGGGGTTTGGCCTACGAGCAGTACTTC
TRBJ1-4,TRBD1,TRBV4-1,-,CASTHSRGQGNEKLFF,TGCGCCAGCACCCATTCACGTGGACAGGGCAATGAAAAACTGTTTTTT
TRBJ2-2,-,TRBV4-1,-,CASSQGRGGRGTGELFF,TGCGCCAGCAGCCAAGGACGCGGGGGCAGGGGAACCGGGGAGCTGTTTTTT
TRBJ2-1,-,TRBV7-2,few,CASSFWQSNEQFF,TGTGCCAGCAGCTTTTGGCAGTCCAATGAGCAGTTCTTC